This T cell receptor (beta chain) was profiled in a study of T-cell memory formation after mild COVID-19. As for the study in general: Largely, the TCR clusters proved donor specific.

One entry per CDR3 protein, called by TCRdb with MiXCR from the 5' RACE reads. The sample holds approximately 500,000 distinct CDR3 sequences, around 25% seen once. Germline CDR1 and CDR2: MRHNA and SNTAGT. The V end was cut by 2 bases, the J end by 4 bases, with 9 bases between. This CDR3 region has 15 residues. This clonotype has a count of ten or more. Sequenced input: PBMCs or a T cell subset sorted from them (not recorded which). The sequence was collected from an adult woman who had mild COVID-19 (a few samples of this study predate the infection). Cell type and time point are not known. The chain joins TRBV6-4 to TRBJ2-6, with D perhaps given as TRBD1 or TRBD2 (5 bases each). In DNA form, the CDR3 reads TGTGCCAGCAGTGACGGGGGTAAAGGGGCCAACGTCCTGACTTTC. This sequence encodes CASSDGGKGANVLTF.